This TCR beta chain came from a study of identical twins. In the case of this clonotype: The antigen is unknown.

Whole-study findings and limits: One should note that invariant MAIT and iNKT cells could partly confound zero-insertion analyses.

Each CDR3 protein is one row after TCRdb ran MiXCR on the 5' RACE reads. The sample includes some 1,600,000 distinct CDR3 sequences, under 35% of them seen just once. CDR3 length equals 15 residues. V shed 5 bases and J 7 bases; nucleotides not matched to a gene: 8. CDR1 and CDR2 (germline): SGHRS, YFSETQ. The sequenced material came from cord blood. This TCR was sampled from a newborn girl in good health. The chain employs TRBV5-1 and TRBJ2-3; 12 bases line up with TRBD2. The CDR3 sequence: CASRLTSGGNNTQYF. In nucleotides, the CDR3 is TGCGCCAGCAGACTCACTAGCGGGGGGAATAATACGCAGTATTTT.